This TCR beta chain comes out of a study of persistence of HIV-infected CD4 T cells. CDR1 is KGHDR and CDR2 is SFDVKD in the germline V gene. V dropped 6 bases and J dropped 5; count of bases not matched to a gene: 7. This CDR3 has 14 amino acids. This clone was observed a few times. What it binds is unknown. The stimulus was lysate of CMV-infected fibroblasts, 8.5 to 10 ug/mL. CD40L-negative CD69-negative CD45RO-high memory CD4+ T cells were sorted as populations depleted of antigen-responding cells. Donors had undetectable plasma HIV-1 RNA, under 50 copies/mL, for 4+ years. The libraries were made with immunoSEQ version 4 in survey mode. Only in-frame clones appear in the TCRdb table, and some are missing; sequencing was by immunoSEQ multiplex PCR. The sample lists about 48,000 clones; around 72% were seen once.

The rearrangement joins TRBV24-1 to TRBJ2-3, with 7 bases aligning to TRBD2. The TCR was taken from an adult man with HIV who was CMV-seropositive. Here the sequenced sample was CD4+ T cells sorted from PBMCs after approximately 20-hour stimulation, taken from a patient who received antiretroviral therapy. CDR3 sequence (DNA): TGTGCCACCAGTAGGGGAGGGGTGGAAGATACGCAGTATTTT. This translates into CATSRGGVEDTQYF.